What follows are 16 T cell receptor beta chains derived from one specimen sequenced in a study of T cell repertoires in cytomegalovirus infection. TCRdb re-called the reads with MiXCR, one entry per CDR3 protein. The profile shows 640,000 or so distinct CDR3 sequences, roughly 30% of them singletons. Their specific antigens are unknown. The sequences come from cultured PBMCs, collected from culture after CMV antigen stimulation. Receptors were obtained from a human donor in good health (CMV status not recorded). Some clones in this sample may be carry-over from other donors' samples.

This clonotype was counted at least ten times. The chain has TRBV7-2 and TRBJ1-2, with D possibly TRBD1 on 5 matching bases. Trimming removed 1 base at V and 3 bases at J, with 12 bases between. Germline assignment: CDR1 SGHTA and CDR2 FQGNSA. The CDR3 contains 15 residues. The CDR3 reads CASSLDPWTYYGYTF. For the CDR3, the DNA is TGTGCCAGCAGCTTAGACCCTTGGACATACTATGGCTACACCTTC.

The chain employs TRBV10-3 and TRBJ2-5, with 9 nucleotides matching TRBD1. The CDR3 loop spans 15 amino acids. Germline values: CDR1 ENHRY, CDR2 SYGVKD. The trim removed 5 bases at V and 4 bases at J, leaving 8 bases unmatched. The CDR3 DNA is TGTGCCATCAGTACAGGGGGCGGGGAGCCAGAGACCCAGTACTTC. Amino acids: CAISTGGGEPETQYF.

This chain links TRBV10-3 with TRBJ1-3, with a weak D call TRBD1 (5 bases). Per the germline V gene, CDR1 is ENHRY and CDR2 is SYGVKD. This CDR3 spans 13 amino acids. Trimming removed 4 bases at V and 2 bases at J, with 6 bases between. DNA for the CDR3: TGTGCCATCAGTGGGACAACTGGAAACACCATATATTTT. Protein product: CAISGTTGNTIYF.

This clonotype turned up a few times. This rearrangement joins TRBV27 to TRBJ1-1; 7 nucleotides agree with TRBD1. The CDR3 has 13 amino acids. Per the germline V gene, CDR1 is MNHEY and CDR2 is SMNVEV (reference sequence). V was clipped by 5 bases and J by 7 bases; unmatched bases: 7. CDR3 loop: CASSQGQALEAFF. The CDR3 DNA sequence: TGTGCCAGCAGTCAAGGACAGGCTCTTGAAGCTTTCTTT.

The V and J genes are TRBV7-2 and TRBJ1-1, with TRBD1 identical over 8 bases. The CDR3 runs to 16 residues. Germline-derived CDR1 and CDR2 are SGHTA and FQGNSA. Trimming at V came to 4 bases and at J to 6 bases, leaving 13 bases not matched to a gene. The CDR3 DNA reads as TGTGCCAGCAGCTCCAATCGGCGGCAGGGGGCCTCTGAAGCTTTCTTT. Protein product: CASSSNRRQGASEAFF.

This clonotype appeared a few times. V and J are TRBV7-9 and TRBJ2-3, with D possibly being TRBD1 (6 bases). This CDR3 is 20 amino acids long. Trimming stripped 1 base from V and 6 bases from J, with 29 bases between. Germline CDR1 reads SEHNR; CDR2 reads FQNEAQ (reference sequence). The CDR3 sequence: CASSLGPLVDRDNLGDTQYF. The DNA for the CDR3 is TGTGCCAGCAGCTTAGGTCCGTTGGTTGATCGGGACAACCTGGGGGATACGCAGTATTTT.

This sequence joins TRBV11-2 and TRBJ2-5; weak D call: TRBD2 (6 bases). CDR3 length equals 14 residues. Germline assignment: CDR1 SGHAT and CDR2 FQNNGV. Deletions cut 3 bases from V and 4 bases from J, with 12 bases between. The CDR3 coding sequence is TGTGCCAGCAGCTTGGGCGGACTAAGAGAGACCCAGTACTTC. As protein: CASSLGGLRETQYF. Full variable domain (missing parts from reference TRBV11-2 and TRBJ2-5): EAGVAQSPRYKIIEKRQSVAFWCNPISGHATLYWYQQILGQGPKLLIQFQNNGVVDDSQLPKDRFSAERLKGVDSTLKIQPAKLEDSAVYLCASSLGGLRETQYFGPGTRLLVL.

V gene TRBV19 combines with J gene TRBJ2-1; 11 bases are shared with TRBD2. Per germline, CDR1 LNHDA and CDR2 SQIVND (reference sequence). The CDR3 totals 15 residues. V lost 4 bases, J lost 6 bases, and 5 bases stayed unmatched. CDR3 amino acids: CASSTLTSGINEQFF. As DNA, the CDR3 is TGTGCCAGTAGTACGTTGACTAGCGGGATCAATGAGCAGTTCTTC.

The chain couples TRBV7-9 to TRBJ1-3; no firm D call. The V gene lost 0 bases and the J gene lost 8 bases, with 11 bases spanning the gap. This CDR3 has 14 amino acids. CDR1 and CDR2 (germline): SEHNR, FQNEAQ (reference sequence). CDR3 residues: CASSLAREAYTIYF. Here the CDR3 DNA reads TGTGCCAGCAGCTTAGCAAGGGAGGCCTACACCATATATTTT.

This clonotype was picked up a small number of times. The rearrangement uses TRBV12-3 or TRBV12-4 and TRBJ2-5; TRBD2 is a possible D gene (6 bases). This CDR3 spans 17 amino acids. V was cut by 3 bases and J by 1 base, with 18 bases left in between. The CDR3 reads CASSLWGDPTGQETQYF. CDR3 coding DNA: TGTGCCAGCAGTTTGTGGGGGGACCCCACAGGCCAAGAGACCCAGTACTTC.

This clonotype has only one observation. This sequence joins TRBV15 and TRBJ2-7; D possibly corresponds to TRBD2 (5 bases). CDR1 is LNHNV and CDR2 is YYDKDF in the germline V gene (reference sequence). The germline V and J ends were trimmed by 0 bases and 1 base, with 19 bases remaining between them. This CDR3 is 18 amino acids long. CDR3 sequence: CATSRDRVTAEPSYEQYF. The CDR3 DNA reads TGTGCCACCAGCAGAGATCGGGTCACAGCGGAACCTTCCTACGAGCAGTACTTC.

This clonotype has ten or more counts. The rearrangement links TRBV7-2 to TRBJ2-3, with TRBD2 matching over 8 bases. The CDR3 runs to 17 residues. Germline V gene data show CDR1 as SGHTA and CDR2 as FQGNSA. V dropped 6 bases and J dropped 3; count of bases not matched to a gene: 14. The CDR3 protein is CASSPSGGAGGTDTQYF. The CDR3 nucleotides are TGTGCCAGCAGTCCCTCGGGGGGGGCCGGAGGTACAGATACGCAGTATTTT.

This chain joins TRBV5-1 and TRBJ2-3; D possibly corresponds to TRBD1 (6 bases). The CDR3 is 15 residues long. Germline lookup yields CDR1 SGHRS and CDR2 YFSETQ. Trimming left V 7 bases short and J 3 bases short, with 18 bases between. CDR3 nucleotide sequence: TGCGCCAGCTCAACCGACAGGCCGGGGACAGATACGCAGTATTTT. Its translation is CASSTDRPGTDTQYF.

At least ten counts were recorded for this clonotype. The chain joins TRBV7-2 to TRBJ2-3, with 7 bases that match TRBD2. The CDR3 extends over 15 amino acids. The germline V gene has CDR1 SGHTA and CDR2 FQGNSA. Germline trimming cut 4 bases from V and 5 bases from J; bases unmatched to any gene: 9. The CDR3 bases are TGTGCCAGCAGCTCTAACGGGGGGTTGGGAGATACGCAGTATTTT. Its protein is CASSSNGGLGDTQYF. The whole variable domain, remainder taken from reference TRBV7-2 and TRBJ2-3, is GAGVSQSPSNKVTEKGKDVELRCDPISGHTALYWYRQSLGQGLEFLIYFQGNSAPDKSGLPSDRFSAERTGGSVSTLTIQRTQQEDSAVYLCASSSNGGLGDTQYFGPGTRLTVL.

There are many counts of this clonotype. The rearrangement links TRBV7-2 to TRBJ2-5; a possible D gene is TRBD2 (6 bases). Trimming removed 5 bases at V and 5 bases at J, with 15 bases between. There are 14 residues in the CDR3. CDR1 and CDR2 from the germline V gene are SGHTA and FQGNSA. The CDR3 nucleotides are TGTGCCAGCAGCCCATGGAGGGTGAGGGAGACCCAGTACTTC. Residues: CASSPWRVRETQYF.

There are many counts of this clonotype. V is TRBV7-2 and J is TRBJ1-1; the match to TRBD1 covers 9 bases. Germline V gene data show CDR1 as SGHTA and CDR2 as FQGNSA. The CDR3 has 15 residues. The V and J ends lost 4 bases and 6 bases, in that order; junction bases with no gene match: 9. The chain's CDR3 is CASSSRGQGSAEAFF. The CDR3 bases are TGTGCCAGCAGCTCCAGGGGACAGGGTTCGGCTGAAGCTTTCTTT. Supplemented by reference TRBV7-2 and TRBJ1-1, the full variable domain reads GAGVSQSPSNKVTEKGKDVELRCDPISGHTALYWYRQSLGQGLEFLIYFQGNSAPDKSGLPSDRFSAERTGGSVSTLTIQRTQQEDSAVYLCASSSRGQGSAEAFFGQGTRLTVV.